Presented here are 24 T cell receptor beta chains from one specimen sequenced in a study of control samples from healthy donors and cancer patients. The data were produced by immunoSEQ multiplex PCR, yet TCRdb's version contains in-frame clones alone and is incomplete. The repertoire has around 200,000 clones, 90% to 95% of them found once; the top ten carry about 1.6%. The sample was blood. Every receptor here comes from a man in his fifties or sixties in good health.

The chain joins TRBV5-6 to TRBJ1-2, with a weak D call TRBD1 (6 bases). Germline assignment: CDR1 SGHDT and CDR2 YYEEEE. This CDR3 region has 15 residues. Trimming pared 4 bases from V and 1 base from J, leaving 14 bases between. In DNA form, the CDR3 reads TGTGCCAGCAGCCTCCGACGGGGGCTTAACTATGGCTACACCTTC. This sequence encodes CASSLRRGLNYGYTF.

V and J are TRBV28 and TRBJ1-2; 8 bases map to TRBD1. Germline V gene lookup returns CDR1 MDHEN and CDR2 SYDVKM. V was clipped by 8 bases and J by 2 bases; unmatched bases: 7. This CDR3 comprises 14 residues. CDR3 nucleotide sequence: TGTGCCAGCGCCGACAGGGGTCGCAACTATGGCTACACCTTC. Translating it yields CASADRGRNYGYTF.

The rearrangement joins TRBV7-2 to TRBJ1-2; D is uncertain. In germline, CDR1 is SGHTA, CDR2 FQGNSA. The V and J ends lost 3 bases and 4 bases respectively, with 12 bases between them. The CDR3 covers 14 residues. The CDR3 spells CASSLYFRPYGYTF. CDR3 coding DNA: TGTGCCAGCAGCTTGTACTTCAGACCCTATGGCTACACCTTC.

The chain couples TRBV28 to TRBJ1-2, with a weak D call TRBD1 (6 bases). CDR1 is MDHEN, CDR2 SYDVKM, per germline. The CDR3 extends over 13 amino acids. Trimming pared 7 bases from V and 5 bases from J, leaving 14 bases between. The CDR3 region is CASTLAGVYGYTF. CDR3 DNA sequence: TGTGCCAGCACCCTTGCAGGGGTGTATGGCTACACCTTC.

V and J are TRBV18 and TRBJ2-1; D unclear. Per germline, CDR1 KGHSH and CDR2 LQKENI. Trimming shortened V by 3 bases and J by 8 bases, and 11 bases separated the two germline ends. The CDR3 loop spans 13 amino acids. The CDR3 nucleotides are TGTGCCAGCTCACCTTACAGCTTGGATGAGCAGTTCTTC. It yields the protein CASSPYSLDEQFF.

V and J are TRBV5-1 and TRBJ1-1; 9 bases align to TRBD1. CDR1 and CDR2 (germline): SGHRS, YFSETQ. V dropped 4 bases and J dropped 4; count of bases not matched to a gene: 8. The CDR3 extends over 15 amino acids. CDR3 nucleotides: TGCGCCAGCAGCACTCATGGACAGGGGACCACTGAAGCTTTCTTT. The encoded protein is CASSTHGQGTTEAFF.

The V and J genes are TRBV6-6 and TRBJ1-5; 7 bases are shared with TRBD1. CDR3 size: 13 residues. J gave up 4 bases and V 6 bases, and 3 bases lay outside the gene matches. Germline CDR1 and CDR2: MNHNY and SVGAGI (reference sequence). This CDR3 is CASRMDRNQPQHF. The CDR3 nucleotides are TGTGCCAGCAGGATGGACAGGAATCAGCCCCAGCATTTT.

This clone appeared once. The gene calls are TRBV29-1 and TRBJ2-5; possible D gene TRBD1, 6 bases. The V gene lost 8 bases and the J gene lost 4 bases, with 17 bases spanning the gap. CDR3 length equals 13 residues. Germline CDR1 is SQVTM and CDR2 is ANQGSEA. The CDR3 sequence: CSTSPGAPETQYF. CDR3 nucleotide sequence: TGCAGCACCTCTCCAGGGGCGCCAGAGACCCAGTACTTC.

This chain joins TRBV3-1 (or the pseudogene TRBV3-2) and TRBJ2-7, with D possibly TRBD2 on 5 matching bases. The ends were cut back, 1 base at V and 0 bases at J, with 10 bases in the middle. The CDR3 has 15 amino acids. Germline V gene lookup returns CDR1 LGHDT and CDR2 YNNKEL (reference sequence). The CDR3 DNA reads TGTGCCAGCAGCCAAGCCCCGGGGTTCTCCTACGAGCAGTACTTC. It codes for CASSQAPGFSYEQYF.

The V call is TRBV6-2 or TRBV6-3, the J call TRBJ1-1; 7 bases align to TRBD1. The V gene end was trimmed by 6 bases and the J gene end by 2 bases; junction bases not matched to a gene: 15. CDR1 and CDR2 (germline): MNHEY, SVGEGT. The CDR3 totals 17 residues. The CDR3 bases are TGTGCCAGCAGCCTTCTTCCGTCGACAGGGTTAAACACTGAAGCTTTCTTT. Translation: CASSLLPSTGLNTEAFF.

The CDR3 DNA follows: TGTGCCAGTAGCAACGGCGGAGGCTCCTATAATTCACCCCTCCACTTT. Its translation is CASSNGGGSYNSPLHF. V is TRBV19 and J is TRBJ1-6; no clear D. The CDR3 consists of 16 residues. The germline V gene has CDR1 LNHDA and CDR2 SQIVND (reference sequence). V was pared by 6 bases and J by 0 bases, with 12 bases between.

The chain joins TRBV6-5 to TRBJ1-6, with TRBD1 matching over 9 bases. The CDR3 runs 15 residues. Looked up from germline, CDR1 is MNHEY and CDR2 is SVGAGI. V lost 4 bases, J lost 4 bases, and 2 bases stayed unmatched. The CDR3 region is CASSLQGAYNSPLHF. The CDR3 nucleotides are TGTGCCAGCAGTTTACAGGGGGCGTATAATTCACCCCTCCACTTT.

The chain employs TRBV6-2 or TRBV6-3 and TRBJ1-5, with D uncertain. Between the trimmed V and J ends, which lost 3 bases and 7 bases, there was a span of 19 bases. CDR1 is MNHEY, CDR2 SVGEGT, per germline. This CDR3 comprises 16 residues. CDR3 amino acids: CASSYESGSRIQPQHF. The CDR3 DNA sequence: TGTGCCAGCAGTTATGAGTCGGGGTCCCGAATCCAGCCCCAGCATTTT.

This chain connects TRBV5-6 to TRBJ2-2; 8 bases agree with TRBD1. Unmatched junction bases numbered 10, after V lost 4 bases and J lost 2 bases. CDR1 and CDR2 (germline): SGHDT, YYEEEE. CDR3 size: 17 residues. The CDR3 reads CASSKIKQGGNTGELFF. CDR3 nucleotides: TGTGCCAGCAGCAAGATTAAACAGGGGGGAAACACCGGGGAGCTGTTTTTT. Using reference TRBV5-6 and TRBJ2-2 for the parts outside the CDR3, the full variable domain is DAGVTQSPTHLIKTRGQQVTLRCSPKSGHDTVSWYQQALGQGPQFIFQYYEEEERQRGNFPDRFSGHQFPNYSSELNVNALLLGDSALYLCASSKIKQGGNTGELFFGEGSRLTVL.

The chain couples TRBV9 to TRBJ2-1, with no clear D. The CDR3 extends over 15 amino acids. Germline V gives CDR1 SGDLS, CDR2 YYNGEE. V was clipped by 6 bases and J by 2 bases, with 15 bases between them. The CDR3 sequence is CASTPESQPYNEQFF. In DNA, the CDR3 is TGTGCCAGCACCCCCGAGAGTCAGCCCTACAATGAGCAGTTCTTC.

This chain connects TRBV20-1 to TRBJ1-1; D is unclear. This CDR3 region has 12 residues. CDR1 is DFQATT, CDR2 SNEGSKA, per germline (reference sequence). Trimming left V 6 bases short and J 1 base short, with 9 bases between. CDR3 bases: TGCAGTGCCAGTGGTCCGAACACTGAAGCTTTCTTT. It codes for CSASGPNTEAFF.

This CDR3 reads CATSRAPPGQEWGGANEKLFF. The CDR3 nucleotides are TGTGCCACCAGCAGAGCTCCTCCGGGACAGGAGTGGGGAGGGGCTAATGAAAAACTGTTTTTT. The rearrangement links TRBV15 to TRBJ1-4, with TRBD1 identical over 8 bases. J gave up 3 bases and V 1 base, and 19 bases lay outside the gene matches. The CDR3 is 21 residues long. Germline-derived CDR1 and CDR2 are LNHNV and YYDKDF (reference sequence).

CDR3 loop: CASSIRPGTGNYGYTF. Written as DNA, the CDR3 is TGTGCCAGTAGTATTCGTCCCGGGACAGGGAACTATGGCTACACCTTC. The V and J genes are TRBV19 and TRBJ1-2, with 9 bases identical to TRBD1. V shed 3 bases and J 2 bases; nucleotides not matched to a gene: 7. The CDR3 is 16 amino acids. Germline V gene lookup returns CDR1 LNHDA and CDR2 SQIVND (reference sequence).

V is TRBV5-4 and J is TRBJ1-1, with 10 bases identical to TRBD1. The trim removed 4 bases at V and 1 base at J, leaving 13 bases unmatched. CDR3 length: 18 residues. Germline V gene sequence: CDR1 SGHNT, CDR2 YYREEE (reference sequence). The DNA for the CDR3 is TGTGCCAGCAGCCCGGCGGGGGACAGGGGTCTATCGAACACTGAAGCTTTCTTT. Translated: CASSPAGDRGLSNTEAFF.

J is TRBJ2-5 and V is TRBV7-7, with D perhaps TRBD1 (6 bases). The germline CDR1 and CDR2 sequences are SSHAT and FNYEAQ (reference sequence). Trimming took off 1 base at V and 2 bases at J, with 8 bases between the two ends. The CDR3 sequence is 14 residues long. Here the CDR3 reads CASSLVGQQETQYF. CDR3 bases: TGTGCCAGCAGCTTAGTGGGACAACAAGAGACCCAGTACTTC.

The chain is built from TRBV3-1 (or the pseudogene TRBV3-2) and TRBJ1-2; D remains ambiguous. Looked up from germline, CDR1 is LGHDT and CDR2 is YNNKEL (reference sequence). V was shortened by 1 base and J by 7 bases, with 4 bases between the two germline ends. The length of the CDR3 is 11 residues. The CDR3 DNA reads as TGTGCCAGCAGCCAAGGAAGTGGCTACACCTTC. Amino acids: CASSQGSGYTF.

This sequence joins TRBV3-1 (or the pseudogene TRBV3-2) and TRBJ1-1; TRBD1 is a possible D gene (5 bases). Trimming pared 1 base from V and 0 bases from J, leaving 9 bases between. The CDR3 extends over 15 amino acids. Germline V CDR1 and CDR2: LGHDT, YNNKEL (reference sequence). CDR3 in amino acids: CASSQAKGLNTEAFF. CDR3 bases: TGTGCCAGCAGCCAAGCGAAGGGGCTGAACACTGAAGCTTTCTTT.

The chain couples TRBV5-4 to TRBJ2-7; weak D call: TRBD2 (6 bases). CDR3 length: 14 amino acids. V was pared by 4 bases and J by 2 bases, with 13 bases between. Per the germline V gene, CDR1 is SGHNT and CDR2 is YYREEE (reference sequence). This CDR3 is CASSLGLTAYEQYF. In DNA form, the CDR3 reads TGTGCCAGCAGCCTGGGACTGACGGCCTACGAGCAGTACTTC.

The chain is built from TRBV19 and TRBJ1-1, with a tentative D call TRBD1 (6 bases). The V end was cut by 3 bases, the J end by 3 bases, with 14 bases between. Germline CDR1 reads LNHDA; CDR2 reads SQIVND (reference sequence). The CDR3 length is 15 residues. CDR3 sequence reads: CASSIRGQRDTEAFF. DNA of the CDR3: TGTGCCAGTAGTATCCGGGGGCAGAGAGACACTGAAGCTTTCTTT.